Below, 21 T cell receptor beta chains from the same sample are listed, as sequenced in a study of T cells in Graves' hyperthyroidism and ophthalmopathy. The investigators amplified TCR beta CDR3 regions from RNA transcripts. The study used the HTBI primer set for a first-round RT-PCR of the TCR CDR3. TCRdb independently ran MiXCR on the multiplex PCR reads; one entry per CDR3 protein. The repertoire holds approximately 330,000 distinct CDR3 sequences, with approximately 15% as singletons. Sequencing was performed on blood. These receptors were collected from a woman aged 40 to 55 with Graves' ophthalmopathy.

The chain uses TRBV13 and TRBJ2-5; D ambiguous. Looked up from germline, CDR1 is PRHDT and CDR2 is FYEKMQ (reference sequence). The V end lost 1 base, the J end lost 0 bases, and 3 bases lay between the germline ends. This CDR3 contains 13 residues. CDR3 sequence (DNA): TGTGCCAGCAGCTTAGCGTACCAAGAGACCCAGTACTTC. Its translation is CASSLAYQETQYF.

About this clonotype: This may arise from a read error, as a much more abundant clone is one base away. The gene calls are TRBV30 and TRBJ1-2; D not resolved. The V end was cut by 1 base, the J end by 4 bases, with 7 bases between. The CDR3 spans 12 residues. Germline CDR1 and CDR2: GTSNPN and SVGIG (reference sequence). The chain's CDR3 is CAWSETRYGYTF. CDR3 coding DNA: TGTGCCTGGAGTGAGACCCGCTATGGCTACACCTTC.

This clonotype was seen many times. CDR3 DNA: TGTGCCAGCAGTTTTGGCAACGAGGGAAGCAATCAGCCCCAGCATTTT. This sequence encodes CASSFGNEGSNQPQHF. The chain is built from TRBV12-3 or TRBV12-4 and TRBJ1-5, with D hard to call. This CDR3 is built from 16 residues. V shed 3 bases and J shed 1 base, with 13 bases lying between them.

This clonotype was seen repeatedly, ten times or more. The V call is TRBV27, the J call TRBJ1-2; D call uncertain. V dropped 8 bases and J dropped 2 bases, with 12 bases sitting between them. This CDR3 is 13 amino acids long. Per the germline V gene, CDR1 is MNHEY and CDR2 is SMNVEV (reference sequence). CDR3 in amino acids: CASSIGINYGYTF. In DNA form, the CDR3 reads TGTGCCAGCTCAATTGGGATAAACTATGGCTACACCTTC.

This clonotype was seen only a few times. The chain is built from TRBV20-1 and TRBJ2-5; D not resolved. Germline assignment: CDR1 DFQATT and CDR2 SNEGSKA (reference sequence). Trimming pared 2 bases from V and 2 bases from J, leaving 12 bases between. The CDR3 spans 14 residues. CDR3 amino acids: CSARHSYTQETQYF. The CDR3 DNA reads as TGCAGTGCTAGACACAGCTATACTCAAGAGACCCAGTACTTC.

For this clonotype: At one of its ends the junction is not consistent with the germline gene, which may arise from a read error. The chain links TRBV28 to TRBJ2-2; TRBD1 aligns across 8 bases. This CDR3 has 15 amino acids. Germline lookup yields CDR1 MDHEN and CDR2 SYDVKM. Here the CDR3 DNA reads TGTGTCAGCAGTTTGGGCAGGGGGCTCACCGGGGAGCTGTTTTTT. As protein: CVSSLGRGLTGELFF. Drawing the rest from reference TRBV28 and TRBJ2-2, the complete variable domain is DVKVTQSSRYLVKRTGEKVFLECVQDMDHENMFWYRQDPGLGLRLIYFSYDVKMKEKGDIPEGYSVSREKKERFSLILESASTNQTSMYLCVSSLGRGLTGELFFGEGSRLTVL.

This clonotype was detected many times. Here the CDR3 DNA reads TGTGCCAGCTCACCGGGGGACAGGGTGAACACTGAAGCTTTCTTT. Translating gives CASSPGDRVNTEAFF. This chain uses TRBV18 with TRBJ1-1, with 9 bases matching TRBD1. Germline V gene sequence: CDR1 KGHSH, CDR2 LQKENI. This CDR3 spans 15 amino acids. Unmatched junction bases numbered 2, after V lost 3 bases and J lost 0 bases.

This clonotype occurred many times. The chain couples TRBV29-1 to TRBJ1-3; D is undetermined. This CDR3 region has 15 residues. Germline values: CDR1 SQVTM, CDR2 ANQGSEA. With 6 bases removed from V and 0 bases from J, the gap between germline ends came to 15 bases. Here the CDR3 reads CSVPGPDYSGNTIYF. The CDR3, as DNA: TGCAGCGTCCCTGGGCCAGACTACTCTGGAAACACCATATATTTT.

This clonotype was picked up a small number of times. The genes are TRBV9 and TRBJ2-1, with 9 bases identical to TRBD2. Losses at the gene ends were 1 base for V and 9 bases for J; bases not matched to a gene: 8. CDR1 and CDR2 (germline): SGDLS, YYNGEE. CDR3 size: 15 residues. The CDR3 here is CASSVKGSGSGEQFF. The CDR3 DNA sequence: TGTGCCAGCAGCGTAAAAGGTAGCGGGAGTGGTGAGCAGTTCTTC.

In this sample, this clonotype turned up many times. V gene TRBV11-3 combines with J gene TRBJ2-1; D possibly uses TRBD1 or TRBD2 (6 bases each). CDR3 length equals 13 residues. The V end lost 3 bases, the J end lost 10 bases, and 13 bases lay between the germline ends. The germline V gene encodes CDR1 SGHNT and CDR2 YENEEA. CDR3 DNA: TGTGCCAGCAGCTTGTTCGGGGGCAACGAGCAGTTCTTC. Amino acids: CASSLFGGNEQFF.

The V call is TRBV18, the J call TRBJ2-7; D is uncertain. There are 13 residues in the CDR3. Germline V gives CDR1 KGHSH, CDR2 LQKENI. V gave up 3 bases and J gave up 2 bases, with 8 bases separating them. CDR3 amino acids: CASSPTETYEQYF. In nucleotides, the CDR3 is TGTGCCAGCTCACCTACCGAGACCTACGAGCAGTACTTC.

The chain is built from TRBV9 and TRBJ2-2; TRBD2 agrees at 7 bases. Germline lookup yields CDR1 SGDLS and CDR2 YYNGEE. The CDR3 contains 16 residues. V lost 0 bases, J lost 3 bases, and 5 bases stayed unmatched. The CDR3 coding sequence is TGTGCCAGCAGCGTAGGGGCGGGAGTCTACACCGGGGAGCTGTTTTTT. This encodes CASSVGAGVYTGELFF.

This clonotype has at least ten counts. The gene calls are TRBV6-1 and TRBJ1-2; TRBD1 aligns across 8 bases. Losses at the gene ends were 5 bases for V and 4 bases for J; bases not matched to a gene: 9. Germline CDR1 MNHNS, CDR2 SASEGT. This CDR3 has 15 amino acids. The CDR3 spells CASSRGGQGVYGYTF. The CDR3 bases are TGTGCCAGCAGTCGAGGCGGACAGGGCGTCTATGGCTACACCTTC.

This clonotype has a count of ten or more. V and J are TRBV19 and TRBJ2-7, with D possibly being TRBD1 (5 bases). This CDR3 comprises 15 residues. Between the trimmed V and J ends, which lost 0 bases and 5 bases, there was a span of 14 bases. The V gene's germline CDR1 is LNHDA and CDR2 SQIVND (reference sequence). In DNA, the CDR3 is TGTGCCAGTAGTATAGATGGCAGGGCAATCGACGAGCAGTACTTC. Protein: CASSIDGRAIDEQYF. Variable domain in full (rest from reference TRBV19 and TRBJ2-7): DGGITQSPKYLFRKEGQNVTLSCEQNLNHDAMYWYRQDPGQGLRLIYYSQIVNDFQKGDIAEGYSVSREKKESFPLTVTSAQKNPTAFYLCASSIDGRAIDEQYFGPGTRLTVT.

This clonotype was recorded many times. The V gene is TRBV12-5, the J gene TRBJ2-1; the D gene is possibly TRBD2 (6 bases). Germline lookup yields CDR1 LGHNT and CDR2 FRNRAP. The CDR3 contains 15 residues. The ends were cut back, 5 bases at V and 2 bases at J, with 13 bases in the middle. The chain's CDR3 is CASGPLPGAYNEQFF. The CDR3 DNA reads as TGTGCTAGTGGTCCCCTGCCGGGGGCCTACAATGAGCAGTTCTTC.

The chain joins TRBV6-1 to TRBJ1-3; D gene ambiguous. Trimming took 9 bases from V and 3 from J, leaving 18 bases between them. CDR3 size: 15 residues. Looked up from germline, CDR1 is MNHNS and CDR2 is SASEGT. The CDR3 DNA reads TGTGCCAGTACGGGGTTCCCGTCCTTTGGAAACACCATATATTTT. This sequence encodes CASTGFPSFGNTIYF.

This clonotype appeared many times. The J gene is TRBJ1-4, the V gene TRBV28; no clear D. Germline CDR1 is MDHEN and CDR2 is SYDVKM. CDR3 length: 16 residues. V lost 2 bases and J 0 bases, leaving 10 bases between the germline ends. The CDR3 DNA sequence: TGTGCCAGCAGTTTAGGGAGGGTTGCAACTAATGAAAAACTGTTTTTT. This encodes CASSLGRVATNEKLFF.

A few counts support this clonotype. This chain connects TRBV5-1 to TRBJ2-5; 15 bases line up with TRBD2. The CDR3 sequence is 16 residues long. With 0 bases clipped from V and 4 bases from J, the junction kept 1 base outside the gene matches. CDR1 is SGHRS, CDR2 YFSETQ, per germline. CDR3 in DNA: TGCGCCAGCAGCTTGGTGGGACTAGCGGGGGGAGAGACCCAGTACTTC. It yields the protein CASSLVGLAGGETQYF.

This clonotype showed up many times. J is TRBJ2-3 and V is TRBV7-2, with 7 bases lining up with TRBD2. Germline V gene sequence: CDR1 SGHTA, CDR2 FQGNSA. The CDR3 runs to 16 residues. Trimming removed 5 bases from V and 3 bases from J; junction bases left unmatched: 11. In DNA form, the CDR3 reads TGTGCCAGCAGCCGTACGCGGGGGTTCTCGACAGATACGCAGTATTTT. It specifies CASSRTRGFSTDTQYF. Drawing the rest from reference TRBV7-2 and TRBJ2-3, the complete variable domain is GAGVSQSPSNKVTEKGKDVELRCDPISGHTALYWYRQSLGQGLEFLIYFQGNSAPDKSGLPSDRFSAERTGGSVSTLTIQRTQQEDSAVYLCASSRTRGFSTDTQYFGPGTRLTVL.

This clonotype was found many times. The chain links TRBV11-2 to TRBJ2-5, with D perhaps matching TRBD1 or TRBD2 (5 bases each). Germline lookup yields CDR1 SGHAT and CDR2 FQNNGV. The CDR3 loop spans 16 amino acids. The V end lost 1 base, the J end lost 0 bases, and 12 bases lay between the germline ends. The CDR3 DNA follows: TGTGCCAGCAGCTTAGGGGGACGGGTGTACCAAGAGACCCAGTACTTC. Its translation is CASSLGGRVYQETQYF.

The chain employs TRBV11-3 and TRBJ2-5; D call uncertain. Germline V CDR1 and CDR2: SGHNT, YENEEA. The CDR3 loop spans 12 amino acids. V lost 1 base, J lost 5 bases, and 5 bases lay in between. CDR3 in amino acids: CASSLVEETQYF. CDR3 DNA sequence: TGTGCCAGCAGCTTAGTTGAGGAGACCCAGTACTTC.